Each of the 18 T cell receptor beta chains below was sequenced from the same sample in a study of PD-1 blockade in mismatch repair-deficient tumors (dated 2017 in TCRdb). The time point label for this specimen denotes: archival surgical resection tumor tissue. The library was built by means of the immunoSEQ multiplex PCR assay. This immuneACCESS table, as held by TCRdb, lists in-frame sequences with V and J called but not all clones. Of the missing ones, under half trace to an unresolved V gene in checked studies; the others have no known cause. The sample yields approximately 810 clones; 69% were counted once. Of the sample, roughly 11% is held by the ten largest clones. The sample consisted of primary tumor tissue, taken from a patient treated with pembrolizumab. These receptor sequences come from an adult with mismatch repair-deficient cancer.

The chain employs TRBV19 and TRBJ1-4; TRBD1 might be the D (5 bases). The CDR3 spans 13 residues. Germline CDR1 LNHDA, CDR2 SQIVND (reference sequence). Trimming removed 7 bases from V and 5 bases from J, with 11 bases in between. CDR3 sequence reads: CASNPGTNEKLFF. CDR3 sequence (DNA): TGTGCCAGTAACCCTGGGACCAATGAAAAACTGTTTTTT.

The J gene is TRBJ2-7, the V gene TRBV7-9; D is uncertain. The V gene lost 1 base and the J gene lost 6 bases, with 7 bases spanning the gap. In germline, CDR1 is SEHNR, CDR2 FQNEAQ (reference sequence). This CDR3 is 12 amino acids long. CDR3 sequence reads: CASSLGDIEQYF. CDR3 nucleotides: TGTGCCAGCAGCTTAGGAGACATCGAGCAGTACTTC.

The rearrangement links TRBV6-4 to TRBJ2-6; TRBD1 matches 7 bases. This CDR3 has 16 residues. V lost 2 bases and J lost 3; bases outside the gene matches: 4. From germline, CDR1 is MRHNA and CDR2 SNTAGT. This chain's CDR3 is CASSDETGSGANVLTF. DNA for the CDR3: TGTGCCAGCAGTGACGAGACAGGGAGTGGGGCCAACGTCCTGACTTTC.

The rearrangement links TRBV30 to TRBJ2-7; 8 positions agree with TRBD1. The germline V gene encodes CDR1 GTSNPN and CDR2 SVGIG (reference sequence). This CDR3 has 15 residues. The junction had 15 bases not matched to a gene; V was cut back by 4 bases and J by 7 bases. CDR3 protein: CAWTPTRGTGREQYF. DNA for the CDR3: TGTGCCTGGACACCCACTAGGGGGACAGGCCGGGAGCAGTACTTC.

V and J are TRBV10-3 and TRBJ2-5; 8 positions agree with TRBD1. V trimming: 5 bases; J trimming: 4 bases; junction bases outside the gene matches: 9. Germline assignment: CDR1 ENHRY and CDR2 SYGVKD. The CDR3 is 15 amino acids. In DNA, the CDR3 is TGTGCCATCAGTCGGGACAGGAGGTTGGGAGAGACCCAGTACTTC. It specifies CAISRDRRLGETQYF.

The J gene is TRBJ2-7, the V gene TRBV6-5, with 7 bases aligning to TRBD2. Trimming cost V 3 bases and J 3 bases; bases outside gene matches: 2. Germline loops: CDR1 MNHEY, CDR2 SVGAGI. The CDR3 is made up of 13 amino acids. CDR3 sequence: CASSYPGGYEQYF. The CDR3 DNA follows: TGTGCCAGCAGTTATCCGGGAGGCTACGAGCAGTACTTC.

This rearrangement joins TRBV6-5 to TRBJ1-2, with D perhaps TRBD1 (6 bases). The CDR3 contains 12 residues. The ends were cut back, 7 bases at V and 5 bases at J, with 11 bases in the middle. Looked up from germline, CDR1 is MNHEY and CDR2 is SVGAGI. Here the CDR3 DNA reads TGTGCCAGCACCGCAGGGGAATATGGCTACACCTTC. Its translation is CASTAGEYGYTF.

This clone has only a few counts. This rearrangement joins TRBV28 to TRBJ2-7; D might be TRBD1 (6 bases). The V gene's germline CDR1 is MDHEN and CDR2 SYDVKM. V lost 4 bases and J 3 bases, leaving 22 bases between the germline ends. The CDR3 length is 17 residues. The CDR3 spells CASSSDTTQGSNYEQYF. In DNA form, the CDR3 reads TGTGCCAGCAGTTCTGATACTACACAGGGATCTAACTACGAGCAGTACTTC.

The chain recombines TRBV27 with TRBJ2-7; D uncertain. Germline V gene lookup returns CDR1 MNHEY and CDR2 SMNVEV (reference sequence). V lost 10 bases to trimming and J lost 1 base, with 11 bases between them. The CDR3 spans 12 residues. CDR3 in amino acids: CAIMTRSYEQYF. The CDR3 DNA is TGTGCCATCATGACAAGGTCCTACGAGCAGTACTTC.

This clone was observed a handful of times. The V call is TRBV11-2, the J call TRBJ1-1, with 7 bases matching TRBD1. Per germline, CDR1 SGHAT and CDR2 FQNNGV. The CDR3 has 14 amino acids. V shed 8 bases and J 10 bases; nucleotides not matched to a gene: 16. CDR3 sequence (DNA): TGTGCCAGCGGCCGACAGGGTACACCGGCAGGAGCTTTCTTT. The encoded protein is CASGRQGTPAGAFF.

The V gene is TRBV10-3, the J gene TRBJ2-7, with TRBD1 as a possible D gene (7 bases). Germline CDR1 and CDR2: ENHRY and SYGVKD. The V end lost 7 bases, the J end lost 6 bases, and 16 bases lay between the germline ends. The CDR3 totals 13 residues. Here the CDR3 DNA reads TGTGCCATCACCGGGACTCAGGGGGGCGAGCAGTACTTC. It translates to CAITGTQGGEQYF.

A note on this clone: Other nucleotide sequences from this sample produce the same CDR3. The J gene is TRBJ1-2, the V gene TRBV28; perhaps TRBD1 as D (5 bases). V was trimmed by 7 bases and J by 7 bases, leaving 19 bases between them. Germline V gene data show CDR1 as MDHEN and CDR2 as SYDVKM. The CDR3 contains 14 residues. CDR3 loop: CASIKGRGVGGYTF. CDR3 bases: TGTGCCAGCATAAAAGGGCGGGGGGTCGGTGGCTACACCTTC.

V usage is TRBV7-8 and J usage is TRBJ2-7; D may correspond to TRBD1 or TRBD2 (5 bases each). CDR1 SGHVS and CDR2 FQNEAQ come from the germline V gene. The ends were cut back, 5 bases at V and 0 bases at J, with 8 bases in the middle. This CDR3 is built from 13 residues. The CDR3 spells CASSVGPSYEQYF. The DNA for the CDR3 is TGTGCCAGCAGCGTGGGACCCTCCTACGAGCAGTACTTC.

This clone showed up just a few times. The chain is built from TRBV6-5 and TRBJ2-5; D is unclear. Trimming took off 0 bases at V and 5 bases at J, with 1 base between the two ends. CDR1 is MNHEY and CDR2 is SVGAGI in the germline V gene. The CDR3 is 11 amino acids. CDR3 in DNA: TGTGCCAGCAGTTACTCGGAGACCCAGTACTTC. Translated: CASSYSETQYF.

The chain carries TRBV4-3 and TRBJ2-1; 9 bases align to TRBD2. Germline V CDR1 and CDR2: LGHNA, YSLEER. Trimming removed 0 bases from V and 6 bases from J; junction bases left unmatched: 9. The CDR3 sequence is 17 residues long. The DNA for the CDR3 is TGCGCCAGCAGCCAAGATTGGTATAGCGGGAGTGGCAATGAGCAGTTCTTC. This gives the protein CASSQDWYSGSGNEQFF.

The rearrangement joins TRBV28 to TRBJ2-2; possibly TRBD1 for D (6 bases). This CDR3 has 16 amino acids. CDR1 and CDR2 from the germline V gene are MDHEN and SYDVKM. V lost 7 bases, J lost 5 bases, and 20 bases lay in between. This CDR3 is CASTELSDRSTGELFF. The DNA of the CDR3 is TGTGCCAGCACCGAACTCTCGGACAGATCGACCGGGGAGCTGTTTTTT.

This sequence joins TRBV19 and TRBJ2-2, with D maybe TRBD2 (6 bases). Trimming shortened V by 0 bases and J by 2 bases, and 16 bases separated the two germline ends. CDR3 length equals 18 residues. Germline loops: CDR1 LNHDA, CDR2 SQIVND (reference sequence). CDR3 in amino acids: CASSIDPGTLSNTGELFF. CDR3 nucleotide sequence: TGTGCCAGTAGTATAGATCCGGGGACTCTTTCAAACACCGGGGAGCTGTTTTTT. Full variable domain (rest looked up from reference TRBV19 and TRBJ2-2): DGGITQSPKYLFRKEGQNVTLSCEQNLNHDAMYWYRQDPGQGLRLIYYSQIVNDFQKGDIAEGYSVSREKKESFPLTVTSAQKNPTAFYLCASSIDPGTLSNTGELFFGEGSRLTVL.

This rearrangement joins TRBV4-3 to TRBJ2-5, with 10 bases identical to TRBD1. CDR3 size: 15 residues. The germline V gene has CDR1 LGHNA and CDR2 YSLEER. V lost 1 base to trimming and J lost 5 bases; unmatched junction nucleotides: 4. As DNA, the CDR3 is TGCGCCAGCAGCCAAGGACAGGGGGCGGGTGAGACCCAGTACTTC. Translated: CASSQGQGAGETQYF.